The source of this TCR beta chain is a study of CD8 T cells in ankylosing spondylitis. Study results and caveats: There was reportedly significant enrichment of clones that were disease-linked in matched ankylosing spondylitis synovial fluid.

TCRdb analysed the 5' RACE reads with MiXCR anew, one entry per CDR3 protein. This table holds approximately 240,000 distinct CDR3 sequences, under 30% found once. The CDR3 totals 15 residues. Germline-derived CDR1 and CDR2 are MNHNS and SASEGT. Between the trimmed V and J ends, which lost 3 bases and 5 bases, there was a span of 17 bases. Concerning this clonotype: The antigen remains undetermined.

The V call is TRBV6-1, the J call TRBJ2-7, with unresolved D. The clonotype was recovered from a male donor with ankylosing spondylitis or in good health (not recorded which). Sequencing was done on a sample of blood, either unsorted or a sorted T cell fraction (not recorded which). CDR3 coding DNA: TGTGCCAGCAGTGACGGACCTACCGAGGACGACGAGCAGTACTTC. This sequence encodes CASSDGPTEDDEQYF.